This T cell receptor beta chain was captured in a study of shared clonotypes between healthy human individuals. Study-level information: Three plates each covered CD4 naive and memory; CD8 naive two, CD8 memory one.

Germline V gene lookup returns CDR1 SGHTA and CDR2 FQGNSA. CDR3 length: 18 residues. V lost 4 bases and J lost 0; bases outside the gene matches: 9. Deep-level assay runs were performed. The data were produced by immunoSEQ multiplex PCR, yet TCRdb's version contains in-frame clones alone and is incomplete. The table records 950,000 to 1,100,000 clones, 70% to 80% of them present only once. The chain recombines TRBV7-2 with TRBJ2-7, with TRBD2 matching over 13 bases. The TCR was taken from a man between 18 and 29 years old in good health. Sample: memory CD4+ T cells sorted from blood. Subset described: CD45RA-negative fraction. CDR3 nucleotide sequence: TGTGCCAGCAGCTCCCGACTAGCGGGAGGCCCGAGCTCCTACGAGCAGTACTTC. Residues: CASSSRLAGGPSSYEQYF.